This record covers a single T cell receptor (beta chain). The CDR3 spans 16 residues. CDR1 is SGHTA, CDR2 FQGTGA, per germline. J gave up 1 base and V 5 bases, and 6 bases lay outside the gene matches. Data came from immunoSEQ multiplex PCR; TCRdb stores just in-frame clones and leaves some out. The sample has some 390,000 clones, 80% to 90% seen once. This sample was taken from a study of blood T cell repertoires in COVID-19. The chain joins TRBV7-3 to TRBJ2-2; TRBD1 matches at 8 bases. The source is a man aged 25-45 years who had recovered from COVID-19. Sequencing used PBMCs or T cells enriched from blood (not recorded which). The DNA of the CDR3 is TGTGCCAGCAGCCCTGCCGGGACAGGGAACACCGGGGAGCTGTTTTTT. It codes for CASSPAGTGNTGELFF.